The 20 T cell receptor beta chains below all came from one sample that was sequenced in a study of neurological immune-mediated disorders. TCRdb independently ran MiXCR on the 5' RACE reads; one entry per CDR3 protein. The table records under 20,000 distinct CDR3 sequences, roughly 2.6% of them present only once. Sequenced material: PBMCs. These receptors were taken from a woman aged 18-29 years with multiple sclerosis.

Notes on this clonotype: The junction departs from the called germline gene at one end, perhaps through a read error. The chain employs TRBV24-1 and TRBJ2-1; no clear D gene. The CDR3 is 13 amino acids. CDR1 KGHDR and CDR2 SFDVKD come from the germline V gene. The CDR3 sequence is CTTSFATKNEQFF. The DNA of the CDR3 is TGTACCACCAGTTTTGCTACGAAGAATGAGCAGTTCTTC.

This clonotype was seen ten or more times. The V call is TRBV28, the J call TRBJ2-4, with no clear D. CDR1 and CDR2 from the germline V gene are MDHEN and SYDVKM. Trimming took off 9 bases at V and 8 bases at J, with 8 bases between the two ends. The CDR3 runs 10 residues. In DNA form, the CDR3 reads TGTGCCAGTGGGTGGTACATTCAGTACTTC. Protein product: CASGWYIQYF.

This clonotype was observed at least ten times. This chain uses TRBV4-3 with TRBJ2-1; D gene uncertain. Germline V gene lookup returns CDR1 LGHNA and CDR2 YSLEER. The CDR3 spans 13 residues. V shed 0 bases and J shed 10 bases, with 10 bases lying between them. As DNA, the CDR3 is TGCGCCAGCAGCCAAGATCTACTAAGCGAGCAGTTCTTC. Translating gives CASSQDLLSEQFF.

Ten or more counts support this clonotype. J is TRBJ1-1 and V is TRBV7-8; 7 bases match TRBD1. The germline V gene encodes CDR1 SGHVS and CDR2 FQNEAQ. The length of the CDR3 is 14 residues. V was pared by 3 bases and J by 1 base, with 2 bases of the junction left unmatched. The CDR3 region has the DNA TGTGCCAGCAGCTTGAGACAGGGGAACACTGAAGCTTTCTTT. Its protein product is CASSLRQGNTEAFF.

This clonotype was seen many times. The J gene is TRBJ1-2, the V gene TRBV29-1, with D hard to call. Germline V gives CDR1 SQVTM, CDR2 ANQGSEA. This CDR3 is built from 10 residues. V was cut by 7 bases and J by 6 bases, with 9 bases left in between. CDR3 region: CSARGDGYTF. The CDR3 DNA follows: TGCAGCGCCCGTGGCGATGGCTACACCTTC.

This clonotype was seen ten or more times. The chain joins TRBV3-1 to TRBJ1-4; D not resolved. The CDR3 runs 16 residues. Germline CDR1 reads LGHDT; CDR2 reads YNNKEL (reference sequence). Deletions cut 0 bases from V and 8 bases from J, with 16 bases between. In nucleotides, the CDR3 is TGTGCCAGCAGCCAAGATTTTCCGGGGAAGGGAGAAAAACTGTTTTTT. The encoded protein is CASSQDFPGKGEKLFF.

This clonotype was detected ten times or more. The chain carries TRBV9 and TRBJ2-1, with TRBD1 matching over 7 bases. The CDR3 is 14 residues long. The germline gives CDR1 SGDLS, CDR2 YYNGEE. V trimming: 4 bases; J trimming: 6 bases; junction bases outside the gene matches: 7. This CDR3 reads CASSPNNRGNEQFF. The CDR3 DNA sequence: TGTGCCAGCAGCCCAAATAACAGGGGCAATGAGCAGTTCTTC.

This clonotype has a count of ten or more. This chain uses TRBV5-6 with TRBJ1-2, with D hard to call. CDR1 is SGHDT, CDR2 YYEEEE, per germline. V lost 0 bases to trimming and J lost 3 bases, with 0 bases between them. The CDR3 is 11 residues long. CDR3 loop: CASSLDYGYTF. The DNA of the CDR3 is TGTGCCAGCAGCTTGGACTATGGCTACACCTTC. The whole variable domain, remainder taken from reference TRBV5-6 and TRBJ1-2, is DAGVTQSPTHLIKTRGQQVTLRCSPKSGHDTVSWYQQALGQGPQFIFQYYEEEERQRGNFPDRFSGHQFPNYSSELNVNALLLGDSALYLCASSLDYGYTFGSGTRLTVV.

This clonotype was seen more than once but under ten times. Given the absence of the conserved phenylalanine or tryptophan at the CDR3 end, a read error is likely. The chain combines TRBV7-9 with TRBJ2-1; D possibly matches TRBD1 or TRBD2 (5 bases each). CDR3 length equals 14 residues. V shed 4 bases and J shed 3 bases, with 10 bases lying between them. The germline CDR1 and CDR2 sequences are SEHNR and FQNEAQ (reference sequence). The CDR3 spells CASSWGSSYNEQFN. The CDR3 nucleotides read TGTGCCAGCAGCTGGGGGTCCAGCTACAATGAGCAGTTCAAC.

This clonotype was picked up many times. The DNA for the CDR3 is TGCGCCAGCAGCAACGGACTAGCGGGAGGGCCAACAGATACGCAGTATTTT. It codes for CASSNGLAGGPTDTQYF. V and J are TRBV5-1 and TRBJ2-3; 15 bases agree with TRBD2. Losses at the gene ends were 4 bases for V and 3 bases for J; bases not matched to a gene: 6. Germline V gene data show CDR1 as SGHRS and CDR2 as YFSETQ. This CDR3 has 17 residues.

This clonotype was detected ten times or more. The chain uses TRBV4-3 and TRBJ2-4, with unresolved D. The germline V gene encodes CDR1 LGHNA and CDR2 YSLEER. The CDR3 consists of 15 residues. Trimming left V 4 bases short and J 0 bases short, with 10 bases between. The CDR3 nucleotides read TGCGCCAGCAGCCTGGGCGGAGTAGCCAAAAACATTCAGTACTTC. Translated, it gives CASSLGGVAKNIQYF.

This clonotype has at least ten counts. The chain joins TRBV20-1 to TRBJ2-3, with D possibly being TRBD2 (6 bases). CDR1 and CDR2 from the germline V gene are DFQATT and SNEGSKA (reference sequence). This CDR3 region has 13 residues. The CDR3 here is CSPRTDYTDTQYF. The CDR3, as DNA: TGCAGCCCCCGTACGGACTACACAGATACGCAGTATTTT.

In this sample, this clonotype turned up many times. The V and J genes are TRBV9 and TRBJ2-1; 8 nucleotides match TRBD2. Germline values: CDR1 SGDLS, CDR2 YYNGEE. V shed 2 bases, J shed 3 bases, and the junction held 4 bases outside the gene matches. This CDR3 is built from 15 residues. The CDR3 nucleotides read TGTGCCAGCAGCGTGTCCAGCGGGGGCTACAATGAGCAGTTCTTC. It codes for CASSVSSGGYNEQFF.

This clonotype was observed many times. This chain connects TRBV5-1 to TRBJ1-1; possibly TRBD1 for D (6 bases). V was cut by 2 bases and J by 7 bases, with 15 bases left in between. The CDR3 is 14 amino acids. Germline V CDR1 and CDR2: SGHRS, YFSETQ. The CDR3 DNA reads TGCGCCAGCAGCTTAACCTCAGGGGCTGTTGAAGCTTTCTTT. It translates to CASSLTSGAVEAFF.

This clonotype was seen many times. The V call is TRBV5-1, the J call TRBJ2-1; D gene unclear. V lost 0 bases and J lost 8, with 6 bases in between. From germline, CDR1 is SGHRS and CDR2 YFSETQ. This CDR3 comprises 12 residues. The CDR3 reads CASSLGVYEQFF. Written as DNA, the CDR3 is TGCGCCAGCAGCTTGGGAGTCTATGAGCAGTTCTTC.

Judged by abundance, this clonotype is medium-sized. This chain joins TRBV27 and TRBJ2-1; the D gene is possibly TRBD1 (6 bases). From germline, CDR1 is MNHEY and CDR2 SMNVEV (reference sequence). The CDR3 consists of 15 residues. V was shortened by 8 bases and J by 2 bases, with 16 bases between the two germline ends. The CDR3 protein is CASCHPGEPYNEQFF. The CDR3 nucleotides read TGTGCCAGCTGCCATCCAGGGGAACCCTACAATGAGCAGTTCTTC.

At least ten counts were recorded for this clonotype. The V call is TRBV7-9, the J call TRBJ1-1; 7 nucleotides line up with TRBD1. The CDR3 has 16 amino acids. V dropped 7 bases and J dropped 5; count of bases not matched to a gene: 16. Per the germline V gene, CDR1 is SEHNR and CDR2 is FQNEAQ (reference sequence). CDR3 DNA sequence: TGTGCCAGCACCCAAGGGGGCAGATCCCGGGGGACTGAAGCTTTCTTT. The encoded protein is CASTQGGRSRGTEAFF. Full variable domain (missing parts from reference TRBV7-9 and TRBJ1-1): DTGVSQNPRHKITKRGQNVTFRCDPISEHNRLYWYRQTLGQGPEFLTYFQNEAQLEKSRLLSDRFSAERPKGSFSTLEIQRTEQGDSAMYLCASTQGGRSRGTEAFFGQGTRLTVV.

Many counts were recorded for this clonotype. The chain links TRBV3-1 to TRBJ1-2; D is perhaps TRBD1 (6 bases). This CDR3 contains 14 residues. Germline V gene lookup returns CDR1 LGHDT and CDR2 YNNKEL (reference sequence). V was shortened by 4 bases and J by 4 bases, with 13 bases between the two germline ends. The CDR3 loop reads CASSPVGGGYGYTF. DNA for the CDR3: TGTGCCAGCAGCCCAGTTGGGGGCGGCTATGGCTACACCTTC. The whole variable domain, remainder taken from reference TRBV3-1 and TRBJ1-2, is DTAVSQTPKYLVTQMGNDKSIKCEQNLGHDTMYWYKQDSKKFLKIMFSYNNKELIINETVPNRFSPKSPDKAHLNLHINSLELGDSAVYFCASSPVGGGYGYTFGSGTRLTVV.

The chain has TRBV7-9 and TRBJ2-5; 9 bases map to TRBD2. The CDR3 runs 16 residues. Trimming at V came to 4 bases and at J to 3 bases, leaving 9 bases not matched to a gene. CDR1 and CDR2 from the germline V gene are SEHNR and FQNEAQ (reference sequence). The CDR3 nucleotides read TGTGCCAGCAGCTCCGTGATAGCGGGGGAAGAAGAGACCCAGTACTTC. Its translation: CASSSVIAGEEETQYF.

This clonotype was found many times. This chain connects TRBV5-1 to TRBJ1-1; tentatively, D is TRBD1 (6 bases). In germline, CDR1 is SGHRS, CDR2 YFSETQ. The V and J ends lost 7 bases and 0 bases respectively, with 13 bases between them. This CDR3 is 14 amino acids long. In nucleotides, the CDR3 is TGCGCCAGCTCCGCCGGGACATTGAACACTGAAGCTTTCTTT. As protein: CASSAGTLNTEAFF.